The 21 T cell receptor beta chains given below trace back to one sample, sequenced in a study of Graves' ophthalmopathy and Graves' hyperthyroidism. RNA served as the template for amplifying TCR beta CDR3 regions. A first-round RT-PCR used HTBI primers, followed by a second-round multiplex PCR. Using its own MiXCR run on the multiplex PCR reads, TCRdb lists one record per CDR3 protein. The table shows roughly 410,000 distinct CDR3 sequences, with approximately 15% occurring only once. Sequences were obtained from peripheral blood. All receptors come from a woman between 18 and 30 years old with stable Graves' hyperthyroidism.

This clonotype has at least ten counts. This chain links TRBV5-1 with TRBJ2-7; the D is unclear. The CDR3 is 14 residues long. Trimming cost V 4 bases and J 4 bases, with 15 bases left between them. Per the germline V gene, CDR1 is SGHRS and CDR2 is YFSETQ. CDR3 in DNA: TGCGCCAGCAGCCCGGAGCCAGTTCAGTACGAGCAGTACTTC. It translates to CASSPEPVQYEQYF.

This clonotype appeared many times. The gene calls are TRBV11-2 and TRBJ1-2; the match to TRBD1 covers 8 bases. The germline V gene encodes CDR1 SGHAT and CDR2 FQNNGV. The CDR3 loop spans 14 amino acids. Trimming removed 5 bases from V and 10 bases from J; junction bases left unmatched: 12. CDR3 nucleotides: TGTGCCAGCAGCCCGCGGACAGGGACCGGAGACTACACCTTC. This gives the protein CASSPRTGTGDYTF.

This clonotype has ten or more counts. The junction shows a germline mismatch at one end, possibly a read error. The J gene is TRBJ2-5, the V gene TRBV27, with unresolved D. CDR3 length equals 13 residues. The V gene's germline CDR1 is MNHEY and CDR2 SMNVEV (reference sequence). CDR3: CASSWNGQEAQYF. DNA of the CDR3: TGTGCCAGCAGTTGGAACGGCCAAGAGGCCCAGTACTTC.

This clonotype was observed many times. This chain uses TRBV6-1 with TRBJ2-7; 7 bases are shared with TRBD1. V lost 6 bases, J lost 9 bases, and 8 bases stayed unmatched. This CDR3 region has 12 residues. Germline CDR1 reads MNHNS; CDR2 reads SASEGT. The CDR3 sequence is CASRTGHIAQYF. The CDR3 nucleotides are TGTGCCAGCAGGACAGGGCATATCGCGCAGTACTTC.

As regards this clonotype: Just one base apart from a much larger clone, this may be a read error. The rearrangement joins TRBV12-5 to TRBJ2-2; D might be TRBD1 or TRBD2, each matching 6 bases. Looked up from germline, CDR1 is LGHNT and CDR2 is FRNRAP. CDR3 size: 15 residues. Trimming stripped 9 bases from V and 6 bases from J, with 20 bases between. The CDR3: CASVRSGAIAGELFF. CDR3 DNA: TGTGCTAGCGTTCGATCGGGGGCTATTGCCGGGGAGCTGTTTTTT.

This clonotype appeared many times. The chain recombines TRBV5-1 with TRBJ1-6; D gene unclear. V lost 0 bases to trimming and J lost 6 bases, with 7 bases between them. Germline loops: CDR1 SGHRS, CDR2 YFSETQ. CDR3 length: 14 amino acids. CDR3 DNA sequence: TGCGCCAGCAGCTTGGGGACTCCTAATTCACCCCTCCACTTT. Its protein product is CASSLGTPNSPLHF.

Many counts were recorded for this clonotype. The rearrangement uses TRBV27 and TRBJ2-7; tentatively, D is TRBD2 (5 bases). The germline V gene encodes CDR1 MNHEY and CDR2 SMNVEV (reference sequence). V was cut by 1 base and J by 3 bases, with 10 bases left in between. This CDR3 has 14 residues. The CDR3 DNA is TGTGCCAGCAGTTTATACTCGGGGAACTACGAGCAGTACTTC. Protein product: CASSLYSGNYEQYF.

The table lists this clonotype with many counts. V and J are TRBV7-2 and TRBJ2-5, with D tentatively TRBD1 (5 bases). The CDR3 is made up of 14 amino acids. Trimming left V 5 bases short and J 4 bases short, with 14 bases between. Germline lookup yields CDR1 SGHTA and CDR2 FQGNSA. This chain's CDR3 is CASSPRQTGETQYF. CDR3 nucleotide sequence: TGTGCCAGCAGCCCCCGACAGACGGGAGAGACCCAGTACTTC.

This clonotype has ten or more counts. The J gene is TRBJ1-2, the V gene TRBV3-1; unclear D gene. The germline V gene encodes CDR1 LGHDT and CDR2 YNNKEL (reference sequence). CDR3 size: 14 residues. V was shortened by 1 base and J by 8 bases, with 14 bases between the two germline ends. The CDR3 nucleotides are TGTGCCAGCAGCCAAGTTCCTAGAGGAAGAGGCTACACCTTC. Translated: CASSQVPRGRGYTF.

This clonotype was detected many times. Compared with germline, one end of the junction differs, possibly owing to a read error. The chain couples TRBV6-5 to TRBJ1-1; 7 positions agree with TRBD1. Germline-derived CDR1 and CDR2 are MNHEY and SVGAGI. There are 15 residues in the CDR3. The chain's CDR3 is CVSRWDQGVRREAFF. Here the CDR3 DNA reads TGTGTCAGCAGATGGGACCAGGGGGTGCGTCGCGAAGCTTTCTTT.

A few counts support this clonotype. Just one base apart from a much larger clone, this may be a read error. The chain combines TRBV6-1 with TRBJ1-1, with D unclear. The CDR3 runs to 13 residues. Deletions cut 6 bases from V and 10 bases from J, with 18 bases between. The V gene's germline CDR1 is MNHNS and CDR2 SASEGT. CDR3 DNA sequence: TGTGCCAGCAGGATTCCGTCAGTGAATTCAGCTTTCTTT. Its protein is CASRIPSVNSAFF.

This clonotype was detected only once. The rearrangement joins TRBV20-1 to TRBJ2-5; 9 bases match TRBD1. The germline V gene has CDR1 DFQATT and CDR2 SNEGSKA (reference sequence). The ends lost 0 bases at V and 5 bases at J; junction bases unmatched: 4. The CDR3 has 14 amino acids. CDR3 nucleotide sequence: TGCAGTGCTAGAGATCATACAGGGGGCGAGACCCAGTACTTC. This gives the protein CSARDHTGGETQYF.

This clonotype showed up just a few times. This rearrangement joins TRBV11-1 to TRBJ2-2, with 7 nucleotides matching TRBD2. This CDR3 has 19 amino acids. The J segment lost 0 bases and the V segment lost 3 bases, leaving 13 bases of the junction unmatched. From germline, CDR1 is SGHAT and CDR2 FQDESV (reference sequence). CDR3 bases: TGTGCCAGCAGCTTCCCTCGGGGTAGCGGGTTACCGAACACCGGGGAGCTGTTTTTT. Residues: CASSFPRGSGLPNTGELFF. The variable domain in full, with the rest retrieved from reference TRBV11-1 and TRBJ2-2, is EAEVAQSPRYKITEKSQAVAFWCDPISGHATLYWYRQILGQGPELLVQFQDESVVDDSQLPKDRFSAERLKGVDSTLKIQPAELGDSAMYLCASSFPRGSGLPNTGELFFGEGSRLTVL.

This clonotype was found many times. The CDR3 loop reads CASSDRQRSNQPQHF. As DNA, the CDR3 is TGTGCCAGCAGTGATCGACAGAGAAGCAATCAGCCCCAGCATTTT. The chain recombines TRBV12-3 or TRBV12-4 with TRBJ1-5, with D possibly being TRBD1 (5 bases). The CDR3 runs 15 residues. Trimming removed 5 bases from V and 1 base from J, with 12 bases in between.

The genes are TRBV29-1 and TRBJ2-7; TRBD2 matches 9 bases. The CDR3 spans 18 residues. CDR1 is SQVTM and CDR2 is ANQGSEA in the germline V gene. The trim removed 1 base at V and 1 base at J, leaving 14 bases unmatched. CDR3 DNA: TGCAGCGTTGAAGGTTGGGTAGCGGGAGCGACCTTATCCTACGAGCAGTACTTC. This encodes CSVEGWVAGATLSYEQYF.

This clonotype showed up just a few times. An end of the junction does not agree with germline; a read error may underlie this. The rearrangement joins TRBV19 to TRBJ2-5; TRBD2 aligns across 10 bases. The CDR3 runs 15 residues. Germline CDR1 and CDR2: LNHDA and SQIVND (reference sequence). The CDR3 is CASRSRLAGQETQHF. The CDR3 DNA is TGTGCCAGTAGAAGTCGACTAGCGGGTCAGGAGACCCAGCACTTC.

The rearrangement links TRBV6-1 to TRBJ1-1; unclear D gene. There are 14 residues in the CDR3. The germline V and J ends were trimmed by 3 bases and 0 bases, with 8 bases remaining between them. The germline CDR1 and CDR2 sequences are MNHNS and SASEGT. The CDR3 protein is CASSEIVLNTEAFF. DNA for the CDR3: TGTGCCAGCAGTGAGATCGTATTGAACACTGAAGCTTTCTTT.

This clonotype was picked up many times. The CDR3 sequence is CASRELGGGYEQYF. CDR3 bases: TGTGCCAGCAGAGAGTTGGGCGGGGGCTACGAGCAGTACTTC. V gene TRBV6-1 combines with J gene TRBJ2-7; 7 nucleotides line up with TRBD2. The V gene's germline CDR1 is MNHNS and CDR2 SASEGT. The CDR3 runs to 14 residues. The junction had 8 bases not matched to a gene; V was cut back by 6 bases and J by 3 bases.

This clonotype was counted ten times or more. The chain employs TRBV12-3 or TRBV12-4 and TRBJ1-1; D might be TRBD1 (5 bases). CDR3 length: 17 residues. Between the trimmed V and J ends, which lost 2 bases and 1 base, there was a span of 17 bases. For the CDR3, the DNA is TGTGCCAGCAGTTTAATAGCAGGTGGGGCAAGGAACACTGAAGCTTTCTTT. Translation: CASSLIAGGARNTEAFF.

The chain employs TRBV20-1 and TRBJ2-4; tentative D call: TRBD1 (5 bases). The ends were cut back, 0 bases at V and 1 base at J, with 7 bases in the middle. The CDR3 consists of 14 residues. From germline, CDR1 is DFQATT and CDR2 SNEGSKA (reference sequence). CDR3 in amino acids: CSARDAGAKNIQYF. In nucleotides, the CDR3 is TGCAGTGCTAGAGATGCAGGGGCCAAAAACATTCAGTACTTC.

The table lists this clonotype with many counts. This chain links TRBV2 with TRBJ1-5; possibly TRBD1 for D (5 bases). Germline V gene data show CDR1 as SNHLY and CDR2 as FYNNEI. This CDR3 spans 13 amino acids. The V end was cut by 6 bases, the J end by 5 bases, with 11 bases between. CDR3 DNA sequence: TGTGCCAGCAGCGTTACAGGAGATCAGCCCCAGCATTTT. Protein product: CASSVTGDQPQHF.